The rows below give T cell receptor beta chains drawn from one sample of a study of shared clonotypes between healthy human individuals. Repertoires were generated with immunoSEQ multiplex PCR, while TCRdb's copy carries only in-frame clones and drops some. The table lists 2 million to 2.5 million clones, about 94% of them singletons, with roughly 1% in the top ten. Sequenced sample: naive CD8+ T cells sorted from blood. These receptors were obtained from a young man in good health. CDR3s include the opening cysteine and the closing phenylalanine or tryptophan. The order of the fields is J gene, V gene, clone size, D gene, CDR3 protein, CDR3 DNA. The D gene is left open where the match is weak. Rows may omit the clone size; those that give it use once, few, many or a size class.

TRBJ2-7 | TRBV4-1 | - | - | CASSQEGVPYYEQYF | TGCGCCAGCAGCCAAGAAGGTGTCCCCTACTACGAGCAGTACTTC
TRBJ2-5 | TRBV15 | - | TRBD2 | CATSRLAGEAYQETQYF | TGTGCCACCAGCAGACTAGCGGGGGAAGCGTACCAAGAGACCCAGTACTTC
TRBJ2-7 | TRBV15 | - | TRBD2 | CATSRGSGAYEQYF | TGTGCCACCAGCAGAGGTAGCGGGGCTTACGAGCAGTACTTC
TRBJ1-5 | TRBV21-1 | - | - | CASSKSESSNQPQHF | TGTGCCAGCAGCAAGTCGGAGAGTAGCAATCAGCCCCAGCATTTT
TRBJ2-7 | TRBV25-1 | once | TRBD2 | CASSEYNSGGLYEQYF | TGTGCCAGCAGTGAATATAATAGCGGGGGCCTATACGAGCAGTACTTC
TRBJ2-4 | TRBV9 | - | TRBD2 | CASSPAGGPKNIQYF | TGTGCCAGCAGCCCAGCGGGAGGGCCCAAAAACATTCAGTACTTC
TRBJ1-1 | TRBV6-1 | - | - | CASRDSSPEAFF | TGTGCCAGCAGGGACAGCTCTCCTGAAGCTTTCTTT
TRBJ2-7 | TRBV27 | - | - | CASSGTLYSYEQYF | TGTGCCAGCAGCGGGACTCTCTACTCCTACGAGCAGTACTTC
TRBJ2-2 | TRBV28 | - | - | CASTNSRAWAPGELFF | TGTGCCAGCACCAATTCCAGGGCCTGGGCTCCCGGGGAGCTGTTTTTT
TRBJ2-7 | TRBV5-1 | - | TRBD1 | CASSLFGSGGLYEQYF | TGCGCCAGCAGCTTGTTCGGGTCAGGGGGCTTGTACGAGCAGTACTTC
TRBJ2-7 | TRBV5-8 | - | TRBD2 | CASSLGSLAGGEEQYF | TGTGCCAGCAGCTTGGGGAGTCTAGCGGGGGGAGAAGAGCAGTACTTC
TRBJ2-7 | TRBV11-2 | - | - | CASSLDRPYEQYF | TGTGCCAGCAGCCTAGACAGGCCCTACGAGCAGTACTTC
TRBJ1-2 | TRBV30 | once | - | CAWSVLTYFNYGYTF | TGTGCCTGGAGTGTTTTAACCTATTTTAACTATGGCTACACCTTC
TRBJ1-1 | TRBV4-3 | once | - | CASSQMLESGTVGAFF | TGCGCCAGCAGCCAGATGTTGGAGTCCGGCACTGTCGGAGCTTTCTTT
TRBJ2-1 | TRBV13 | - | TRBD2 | CASRPTSGNEQFF | TGTGCCAGCAGACCGACTAGCGGGAATGAGCAGTTCTTC
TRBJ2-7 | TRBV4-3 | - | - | CASSQDGGAYEQYF | TGCGCCAGCAGCCAAGACGGAGGCGCCTACGAGCAGTACTTC
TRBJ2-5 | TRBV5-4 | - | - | CASSPAGETQYF | TGTGCCAGCAGCCCGGCGGGGGAGACCCAGTACTTC
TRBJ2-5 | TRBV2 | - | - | CASSDSRRQETQYF | TGTGCCAGCAGTGATTCACGGAGACAAGAGACCCAGTACTTC
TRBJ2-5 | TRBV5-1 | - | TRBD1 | CASSLMGQGLETQYF | TGCGCCAGCAGCTTGATGGGACAGGGTTTGGAGACCCAGTACTTC
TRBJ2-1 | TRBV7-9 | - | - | CASSPRGPSSYNEQFF | TGTGCCAGCAGCCCTAGAGGACCCAGCTCCTACAATGAGCAGTTCTTC
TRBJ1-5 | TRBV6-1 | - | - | CASSEGYLNQPQHF | TGTGCCAGCAGTGAGGGCTACCTAAATCAGCCCCAGCATTTT
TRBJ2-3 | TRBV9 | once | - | CASSVSSADTQYF | TGTGCCAGCAGCGTGTCTTCCGCAGATACGCAGTATTTT
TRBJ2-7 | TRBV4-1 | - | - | CASSQVAGEGYEQYF | TGCGCCAGCAGCCAAGTAGCAGGGGAGGGATACGAGCAGTACTTC
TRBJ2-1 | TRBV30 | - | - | CAWSVTVEQFF | TGTGCCTGGAGTGTGACAGTAGAGCAGTTCTTC
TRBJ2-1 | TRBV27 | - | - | CASSLPGGYNEQFF | TGTGCCAGCAGTCTCCCTGGGGGATACAATGAGCAGTTCTTC
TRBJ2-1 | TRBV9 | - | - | CASSVSGGAAGQFF | TGTGCCAGCAGCGTAAGTGGGGGAGCGGCAGGGCAGTTCTTC
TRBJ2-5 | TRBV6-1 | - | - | CASSEVDKETQYF | TGTGCCAGCAGTGAAGTTGACAAAGAGACCCAGTACTTC
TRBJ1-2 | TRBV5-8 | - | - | CASSLGSNYGYTF | TGTGCCAGCAGCTTGGGCAGTAACTATGGCTACACCTTC
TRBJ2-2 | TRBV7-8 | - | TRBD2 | CASSLSLAGGLSTGELFF | TGTGCCAGCAGCTTATCCCTAGCGGGAGGTCTCTCCACCGGGGAGCTGTTTTTT
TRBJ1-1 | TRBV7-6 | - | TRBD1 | CASSLRSGGPQNTEAFF | TGTGCCAGCAGCTTAAGATCAGGGGGCCCGCAGAACACTGAAGCTTTCTTT
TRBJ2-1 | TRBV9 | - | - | CASSAGGLNEQFF | TGTGCCAGCAGCGCGGGGGGCCTAAATGAGCAGTTCTTC